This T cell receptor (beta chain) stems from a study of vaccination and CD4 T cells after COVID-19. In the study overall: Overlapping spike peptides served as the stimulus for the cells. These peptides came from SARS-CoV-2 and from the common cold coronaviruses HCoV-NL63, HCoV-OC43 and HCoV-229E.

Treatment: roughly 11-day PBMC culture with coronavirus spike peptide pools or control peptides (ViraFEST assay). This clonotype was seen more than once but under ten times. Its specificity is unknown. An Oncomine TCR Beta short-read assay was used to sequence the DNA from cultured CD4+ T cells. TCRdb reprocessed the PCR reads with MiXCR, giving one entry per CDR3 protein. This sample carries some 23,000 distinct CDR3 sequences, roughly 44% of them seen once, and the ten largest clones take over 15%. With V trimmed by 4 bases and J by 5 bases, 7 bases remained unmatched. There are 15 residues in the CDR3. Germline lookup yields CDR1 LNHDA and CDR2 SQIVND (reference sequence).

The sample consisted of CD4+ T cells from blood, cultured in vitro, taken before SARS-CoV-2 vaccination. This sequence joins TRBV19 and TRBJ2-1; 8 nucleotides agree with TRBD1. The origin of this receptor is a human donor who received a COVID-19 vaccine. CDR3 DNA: TGTGCCAGTAGTAAACAGGGGGTTTCGAACAATGAGCAGTTCTTC. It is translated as CASSKQGVSNNEQFF.